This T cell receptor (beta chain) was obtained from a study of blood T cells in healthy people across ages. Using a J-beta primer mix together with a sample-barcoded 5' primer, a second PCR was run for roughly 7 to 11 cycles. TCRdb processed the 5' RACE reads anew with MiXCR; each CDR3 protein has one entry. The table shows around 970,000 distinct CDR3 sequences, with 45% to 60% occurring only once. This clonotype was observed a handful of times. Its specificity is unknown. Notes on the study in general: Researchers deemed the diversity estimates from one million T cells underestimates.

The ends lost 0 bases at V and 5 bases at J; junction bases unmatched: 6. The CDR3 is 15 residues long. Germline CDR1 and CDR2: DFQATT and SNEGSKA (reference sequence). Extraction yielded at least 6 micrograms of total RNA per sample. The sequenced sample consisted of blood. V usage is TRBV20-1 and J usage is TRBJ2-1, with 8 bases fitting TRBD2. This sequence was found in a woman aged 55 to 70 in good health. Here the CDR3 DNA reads TGCAGTGCTAGAGAGGGAGCGGGAGAAAACAATGAGCAGTTCTTC. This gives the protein CSAREGAGENNEQFF.